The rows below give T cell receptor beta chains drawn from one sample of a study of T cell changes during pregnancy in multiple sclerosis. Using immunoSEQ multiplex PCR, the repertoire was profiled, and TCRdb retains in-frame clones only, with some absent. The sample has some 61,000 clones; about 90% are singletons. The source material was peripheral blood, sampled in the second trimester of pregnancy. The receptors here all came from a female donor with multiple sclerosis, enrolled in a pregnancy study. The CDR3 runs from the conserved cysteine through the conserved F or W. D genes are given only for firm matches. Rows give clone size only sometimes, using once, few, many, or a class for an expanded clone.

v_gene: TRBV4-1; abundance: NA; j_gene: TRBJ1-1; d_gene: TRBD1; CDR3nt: TGCGCCAGCAGCCAAGATCCAAACAGGGGTCGTGAAGCTTTCTTT; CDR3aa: CASSQDPNRGREAFF
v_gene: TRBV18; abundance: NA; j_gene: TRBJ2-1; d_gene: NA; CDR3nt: TGTGCCAGCTCACCCTCGGGAAAAAGAATGTACAATGAGCAGTTCTTC; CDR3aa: CASSPSGKRMYNEQFF
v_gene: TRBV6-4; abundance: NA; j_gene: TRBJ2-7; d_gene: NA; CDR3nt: TGTGCCAAACAGGGAGAGAGCTCCTACGAGCAGTACTTC; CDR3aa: CAKQGESSYEQYF
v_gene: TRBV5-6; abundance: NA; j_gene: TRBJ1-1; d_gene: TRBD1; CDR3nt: TGTGCCAGCAGCTTGGCGACAGGGGAAGCTTTCTTT; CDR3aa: CASSLATGEAFF
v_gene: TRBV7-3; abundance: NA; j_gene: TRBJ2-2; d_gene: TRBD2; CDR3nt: TGTGCCAGCAGCCCTTCACTGGGACTAGGGACCCACACCGGGGAGCTGTTTTTT; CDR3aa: CASSPSLGLGTHTGELFF
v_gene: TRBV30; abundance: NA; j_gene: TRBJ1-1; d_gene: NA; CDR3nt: TGTGCCTGGAGTGTGGGGGGGGAAGCTTTCTTT; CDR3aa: CAWSVGGEAFF
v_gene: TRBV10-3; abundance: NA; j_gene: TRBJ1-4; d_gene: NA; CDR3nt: TGTGCCATCAGTGAGTCTCGGACAGCGAATGAAAAACTGTTTTTT; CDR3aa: CAISESRTANEKLFF
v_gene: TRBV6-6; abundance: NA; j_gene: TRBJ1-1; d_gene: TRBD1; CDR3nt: TGTGCCAGCAGTCCAACCGGGACAGGCACTGAAGCTTTCTTT; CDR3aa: CASSPTGTGTEAFF
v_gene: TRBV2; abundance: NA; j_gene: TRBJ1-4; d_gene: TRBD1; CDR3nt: TGTGCCAGCAGCCAGAGGGACAGTCGAAATGAAAAACTGTTTTTT; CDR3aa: CASSQRDSRNEKLFF
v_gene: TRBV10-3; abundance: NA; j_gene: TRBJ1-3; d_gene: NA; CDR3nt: TGTGCCATCAGTGGGGCAGGGGTCAGTTCTGGAAACACCATATATTTT; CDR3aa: CAISGAGVSSGNTIYF
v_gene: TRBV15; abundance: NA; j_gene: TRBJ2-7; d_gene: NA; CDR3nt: TGTGCCACCAGCAGAGATGCCCCGGGGGAAGAGCAGTACTTC; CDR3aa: CATSRDAPGEEQYF
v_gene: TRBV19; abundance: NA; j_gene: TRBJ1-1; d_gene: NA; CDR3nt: TGTGCCAGTAGTATAGGGGCAGGGCTGGCTTTCTTT; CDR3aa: CASSIGAGLAFF
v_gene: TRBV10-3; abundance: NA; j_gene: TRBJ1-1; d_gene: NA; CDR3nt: TGTGCCACCACGGGAGCGGGACAGAACACTGAAGCTTTCTTT; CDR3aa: CATTGAGQNTEAFF
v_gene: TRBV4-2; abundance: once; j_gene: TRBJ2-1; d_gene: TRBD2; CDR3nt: TGTGCCAGCAGCCAAACTAGCGGGGGATATTATGAGCAGTTCTTC; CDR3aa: CASSQTSGGYYEQFF
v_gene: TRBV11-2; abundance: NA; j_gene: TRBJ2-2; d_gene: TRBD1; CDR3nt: TGTGCCAGCAGTCGACAGGGGATGGGCACCGGGGAGCTGTTTTTT; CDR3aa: CASSRQGMGTGELFF
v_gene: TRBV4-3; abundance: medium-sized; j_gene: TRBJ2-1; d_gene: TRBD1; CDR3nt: TGCGCCAGCAGCCAATCTCCGGGACAGGGGGGCAATGAGCAGTTCTTC; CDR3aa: CASSQSPGQGGNEQFF
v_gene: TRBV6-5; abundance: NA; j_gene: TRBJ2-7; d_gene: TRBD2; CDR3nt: TGTGCCAGCAGTTACGCGGGGGGCTACGAGCAGTACTTC; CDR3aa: CASSYAGGYEQYF
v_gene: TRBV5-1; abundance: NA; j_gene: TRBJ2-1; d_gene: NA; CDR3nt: TGCGCCAGCAGCTTGGCGCGCCTGAGCTCCTACAATGAGCAGTTCTTC; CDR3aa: CASSLARLSSYNEQFF
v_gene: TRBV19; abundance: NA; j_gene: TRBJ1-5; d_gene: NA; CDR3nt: TGTGCCAGTAGCTGGGGGGTCCTCAATCAGCCCCAGCATTTT; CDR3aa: CASSWGVLNQPQHF
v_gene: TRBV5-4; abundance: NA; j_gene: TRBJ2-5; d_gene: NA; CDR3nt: TGTGCCAGCAGCTTGACGAGCGTGCAAGAGACCCAGTACTTC; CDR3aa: CASSLTSVQETQYF
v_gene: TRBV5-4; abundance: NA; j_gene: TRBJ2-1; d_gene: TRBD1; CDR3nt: TGTGCCAGCAGCCCTGGACAGGGTCTCGGCAATGAGCAGTTCTTC; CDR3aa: CASSPGQGLGNEQFF
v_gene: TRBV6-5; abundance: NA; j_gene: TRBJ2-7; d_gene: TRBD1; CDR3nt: TGTGCCAGCACACAAGGGACAGGGAGAGGCGAGCAGTACTTC; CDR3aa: CASTQGTGRGEQYF
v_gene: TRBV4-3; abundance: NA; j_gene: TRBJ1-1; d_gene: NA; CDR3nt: TGCGCCAGCAGCCAAGATCTTCCCGTGAACACTGAAGCTTTCTTT; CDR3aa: CASSQDLPVNTEAFF
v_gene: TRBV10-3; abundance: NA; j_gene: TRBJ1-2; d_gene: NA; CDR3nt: TGTGCCATGAGGGGGACATCCAAGGGCTACACCTTC; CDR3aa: CAMRGTSKGYTF
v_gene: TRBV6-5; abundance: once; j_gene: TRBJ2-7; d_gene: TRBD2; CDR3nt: TGTGCCAGCAGTTACTACCCCCTAGCGGGAGGGTACGAGCAGTACTTC; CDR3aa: CASSYYPLAGGYEQYF
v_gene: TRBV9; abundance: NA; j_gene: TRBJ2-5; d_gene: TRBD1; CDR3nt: TGTGCCAGCAGCGGCCTTCCAGGGACAGGGGAGACCCAGTACTTC; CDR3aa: CASSGLPGTGETQYF
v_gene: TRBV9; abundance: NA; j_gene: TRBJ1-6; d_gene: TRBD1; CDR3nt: TGTGCCAGCAGCTCCCGGACAGGGGATTCACCCCTCCACTTT; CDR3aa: CASSSRTGDSPLHF
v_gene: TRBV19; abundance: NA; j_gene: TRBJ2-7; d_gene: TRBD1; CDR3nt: TGTGCCAGTAGTATAAGGCCAGGGGGCGTCGACGAGCAGTACTTC; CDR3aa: CASSIRPGGVDEQYF
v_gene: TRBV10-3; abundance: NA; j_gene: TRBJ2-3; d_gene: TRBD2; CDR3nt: TGTGCCTCAAACCCCAGACTAGCGGGGGGCACAGATACGCAGTATTTT; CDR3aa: CASNPRLAGGTDTQYF
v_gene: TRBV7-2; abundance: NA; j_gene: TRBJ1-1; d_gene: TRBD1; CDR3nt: TGTGCCAGCAGCTCAACTCGGACAGGACCGAACACTGAAGCTTTCTTT; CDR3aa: CASSSTRTGPNTEAFF
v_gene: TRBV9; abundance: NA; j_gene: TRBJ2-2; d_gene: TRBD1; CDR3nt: TGTGCCAGCAGCGTAGCTTTTAACAGGGGCACCGGGGAGCTGTTTTTT; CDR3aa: CASSVAFNRGTGELFF
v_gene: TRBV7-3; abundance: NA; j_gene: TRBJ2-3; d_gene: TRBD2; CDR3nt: TGTGCCAGCAGCCCGGGACTAGCCAGAGATACGCAGTATTTT; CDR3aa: CASSPGLARDTQYF
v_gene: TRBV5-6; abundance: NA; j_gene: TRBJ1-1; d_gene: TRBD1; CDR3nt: TGTGCCAGCAGCTTACCAGGGGGGTGGGACACTGAAGCTTTCTTT; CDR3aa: CASSLPGGWDTEAFF
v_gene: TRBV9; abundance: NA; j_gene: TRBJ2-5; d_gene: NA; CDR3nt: TGTGCCAGCAGCTCCGGGATTAGTGGGGGGGGCTTTCAAGAGACCCAGTACTTC; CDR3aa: CASSSGISGGGFQETQYF
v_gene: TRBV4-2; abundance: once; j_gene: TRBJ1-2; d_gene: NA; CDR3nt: TGTGCCAGCAGCCAAGTCGGGAGGGGGGGCATCTATGGCTACACCTTC; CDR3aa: CASSQVGRGGIYGYTF
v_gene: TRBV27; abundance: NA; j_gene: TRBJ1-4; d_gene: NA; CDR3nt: TGTGCCAGCAGTTTATCAGCGGTAGGGAAACTGTTTTTT; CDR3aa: CASSLSAVGKLFF
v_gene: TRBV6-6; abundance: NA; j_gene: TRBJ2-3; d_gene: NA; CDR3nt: TGTGCCAGCAGTCATAAGACAGGAGATACGCAGTATTTT; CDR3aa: CASSHKTGDTQYF
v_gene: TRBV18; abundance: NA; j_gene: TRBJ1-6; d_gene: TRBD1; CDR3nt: TGTGCCAGCTCCTTGGGACAGGGTGCTAATTCACCCCTCCACTTT; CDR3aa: CASSLGQGANSPLHF
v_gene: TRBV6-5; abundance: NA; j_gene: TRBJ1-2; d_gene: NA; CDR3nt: TGTGCCAGCAGTTTAACAGGATCTAACTATGGCTACACCTTC; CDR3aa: CASSLTGSNYGYTF
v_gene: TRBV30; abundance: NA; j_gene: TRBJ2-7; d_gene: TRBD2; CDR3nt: TGTGCCTGGAGTCGGGACTACTACGAGCAGTACTTC; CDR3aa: CAWSRDYYEQYF